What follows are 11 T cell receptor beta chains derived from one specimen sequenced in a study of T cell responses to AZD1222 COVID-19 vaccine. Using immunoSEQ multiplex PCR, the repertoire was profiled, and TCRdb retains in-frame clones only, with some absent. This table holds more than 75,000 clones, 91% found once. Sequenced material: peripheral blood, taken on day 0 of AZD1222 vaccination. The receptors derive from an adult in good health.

In DNA, the CDR3 is TGTGCCAGCAGTTTTTACAGGAGTCCCAGCAATCAGCCCCAGCATTTT. The encoded protein is CASSFYRSPSNQPQHF. The V gene is TRBV28, the J gene TRBJ1-5, with a possible D match to TRBD1 (5 bases). This CDR3 contains 16 residues. Trimming cost V 3 bases and J 1 base, with 13 bases left between them. Germline loops: CDR1 MDHEN, CDR2 SYDVKM. Filled out from reference TRBV28 and TRBJ1-5, the complete variable domain reads DVKVTQSSRYLVKRTGEKVFLECVQDMDHENMFWYRQDPGLGLRLIYFSYDVKMKEKGDIPEGYSVSREKKERFSLILESASTNQTSMYLCASSFYRSPSNQPQHFGDGTRLSIL.

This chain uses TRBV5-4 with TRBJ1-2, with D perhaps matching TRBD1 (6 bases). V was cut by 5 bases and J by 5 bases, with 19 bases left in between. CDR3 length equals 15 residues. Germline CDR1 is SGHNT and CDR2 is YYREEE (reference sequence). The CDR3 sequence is CASRLSSGGAYGYTF. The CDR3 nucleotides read TGTGCCAGCAGGCTGTCATCGGGGGGCGCGTATGGCTACACCTTC. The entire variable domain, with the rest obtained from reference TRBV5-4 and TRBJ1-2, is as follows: ETGVTQSPTHLIKTRGQQVTLRCSSQSGHNTVSWYQQALGQGPQFIFQYYREEENGRGNFPPRFSGLQFPNYSSELNVNALELDDSALYLCASRLSSGGAYGYTFGSGTRLTVV.

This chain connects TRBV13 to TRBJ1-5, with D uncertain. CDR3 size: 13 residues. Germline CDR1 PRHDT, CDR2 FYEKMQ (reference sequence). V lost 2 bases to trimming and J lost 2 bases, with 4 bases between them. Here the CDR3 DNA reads TGTGCCAGCAGCTTAACGCGCAATCAGCCCCAGCATTTT. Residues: CASSLTRNQPQHF.

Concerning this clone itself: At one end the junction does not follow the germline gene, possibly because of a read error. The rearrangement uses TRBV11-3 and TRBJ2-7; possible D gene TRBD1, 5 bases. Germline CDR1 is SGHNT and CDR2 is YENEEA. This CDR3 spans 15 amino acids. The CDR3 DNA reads TGTGCCAGCAGTTTAGAATACACAGGCTCCTACGAGCAGTACTTC. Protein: CASSLEYTGSYEQYF. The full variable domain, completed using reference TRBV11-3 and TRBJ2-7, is EAGVVQSPRYKIIEKKQPVAFWCNPISGHNTLYWYLQNLGQGPELLIRYENEEAVDDSQLPKDRFSAERLKGVDSTLKIQPAELGDSAVYLCASSLEYTGSYEQYFGPGTRLTVT.

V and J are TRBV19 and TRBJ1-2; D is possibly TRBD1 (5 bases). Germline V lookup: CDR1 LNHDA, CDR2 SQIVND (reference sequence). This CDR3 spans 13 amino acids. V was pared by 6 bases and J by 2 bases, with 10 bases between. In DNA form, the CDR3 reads TGTGCCAGTAGCCCCGGACAAAACTATGGCTACACCTTC. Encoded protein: CASSPGQNYGYTF. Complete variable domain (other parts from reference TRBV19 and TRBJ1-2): DGGITQSPKYLFRKEGQNVTLSCEQNLNHDAMYWYRQDPGQGLRLIYYSQIVNDFQKGDIAEGYSVSREKKESFPLTVTSAQKNPTAFYLCASSPGQNYGYTFGSGTRLTVV.

The DNA of the CDR3 is TGTGCCAGCAGTGGGACAGCGCAGGGCATATACGAGCAGTACTTC. Residues: CASSGTAQGIYEQYF. The chain combines TRBV2 with TRBJ2-7, with D perhaps TRBD1 (6 bases). CDR1 is SNHLY, CDR2 FYNNEI, per germline. The germline V and J ends were trimmed by 4 bases and 4 bases, with 17 bases remaining between them. CDR3 size: 15 residues.

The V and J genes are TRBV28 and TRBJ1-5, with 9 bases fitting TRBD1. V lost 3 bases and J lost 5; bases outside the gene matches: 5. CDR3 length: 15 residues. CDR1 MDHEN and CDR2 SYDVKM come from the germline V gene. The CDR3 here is CASSLGQGPDQPQHF. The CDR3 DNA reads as TGTGCCAGCAGTTTGGGACAGGGTCCAGATCAGCCCCAGCATTTT.

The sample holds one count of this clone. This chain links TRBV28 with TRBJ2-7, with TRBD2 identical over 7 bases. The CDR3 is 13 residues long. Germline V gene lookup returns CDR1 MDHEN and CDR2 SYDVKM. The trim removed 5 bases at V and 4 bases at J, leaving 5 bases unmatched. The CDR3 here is CASSPQRGYEQYF. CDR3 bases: TGTGCCAGCAGTCCCCAGCGGGGTTACGAGCAGTACTTC.

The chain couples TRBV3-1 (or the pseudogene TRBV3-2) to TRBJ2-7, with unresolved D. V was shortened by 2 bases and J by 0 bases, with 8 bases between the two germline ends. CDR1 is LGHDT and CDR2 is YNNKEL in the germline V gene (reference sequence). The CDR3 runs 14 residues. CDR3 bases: TGTGCCAGCAGCCAACTATTTGACTCCTACGAGCAGTACTTC. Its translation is CASSQLFDSYEQYF.

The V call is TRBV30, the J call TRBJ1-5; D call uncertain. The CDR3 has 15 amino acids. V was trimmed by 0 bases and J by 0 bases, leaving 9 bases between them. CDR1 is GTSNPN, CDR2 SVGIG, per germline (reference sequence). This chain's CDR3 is CAWSVVFYSNQPQHF. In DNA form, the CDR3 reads TGTGCCTGGAGTGTGGTTTTTTATAGCAATCAGCCCCAGCATTTT.

The CDR3 DNA sequence: TGTGCCTGGAGTTTACACCGGACAGGGAGCCTTGAAGCTTTCTTT. Encoded protein: CAWSLHRTGSLEAFF. The chain is built from TRBV30 and TRBJ1-1; 8 bases align to TRBD1. V dropped 2 bases and J dropped 7; count of bases not matched to a gene: 12. Germline V gives CDR1 GTSNPN, CDR2 SVGIG (reference sequence). The CDR3 has 15 amino acids.